The 14 T cell receptor beta chains below come from one sample, sequenced in a study of shared clonotypes between healthy human individuals. The method was immunoSEQ multiplex PCR; TCRdb's version includes in-frame clones alone and lacks a portion of them. The sample has fewer than 2.5 million clones; 93% are singletons. The specimen sequenced was naive CD4+ T cells from PBMCs. Indicated subset: CD45RA+ positively selected. The receptors derive from a man in his late teens or twenties in good health. Some clones in this sample may be carry-over from other donors' samples.

This chain connects TRBV28 to TRBJ2-2, with TRBD2 as a possible D gene (6 bases). V shed 6 bases and J shed 0 bases, with 11 bases lying between them. Germline lookup yields CDR1 MDHEN and CDR2 SYDVKM. The CDR3 length is 15 residues. The CDR3 DNA is TGTGCCAGCAGGGGAGGTATCGCGAACACCGGGGAGCTGTTTTTT. Its protein is CASRGGIANTGELFF.

The V call is TRBV6-5, the J call TRBJ2-2; unclear D gene. This CDR3 comprises 13 residues. Germline values: CDR1 MNHEY, CDR2 SVGAGI. The V and J ends lost 7 bases and 3 bases respectively, with 9 bases between them. In DNA, the CDR3 is TGTGCCAGCAAGGAACAGCACACCGGGGAGCTGTTTTTT. Protein: CASKEQHTGELFF.

This clone was observed once. V gene TRBV27 combines with J gene TRBJ2-4, with D possibly being TRBD1 (6 bases). V was shortened by 6 bases and J by 5 bases, with 14 bases between the two germline ends. Germline V lookup: CDR1 MNHEY, CDR2 SMNVEV (reference sequence). The CDR3 has 14 residues. This CDR3 is CASRRGGEENIQYF. CDR3 bases: TGTGCCAGCAGGAGAGGGGGAGAGGAAAACATTCAGTACTTC.

The V call is TRBV19, the J call TRBJ2-1; 7 nucleotides align to TRBD2. V was pared by 5 bases and J by 7 bases, with 11 bases of the junction left unmatched. CDR1 LNHDA and CDR2 SQIVND come from the germline V gene (reference sequence). The CDR3 is 15 residues long. The CDR3 here is CASSPGLSVLNEQFF. For the CDR3, the DNA is TGTGCCAGTAGTCCGGGACTAAGTGTTTTGAATGAGCAGTTCTTC.

The rearrangement links TRBV6-1 to TRBJ2-7; TRBD1 is a possible D gene (6 bases). V dropped 4 bases and J dropped 4 bases, with 20 bases sitting between them. The germline V gene has CDR1 MNHNS and CDR2 SASEGT. The CDR3 totals 16 residues. This CDR3 reads CASSAPNRVRLYEQYF. CDR3 nucleotide sequence: TGTGCCAGCAGTGCACCTAACAGGGTTCGGTTATACGAGCAGTACTTC.

Details on this clone: Other DNA sequences in the same sample also yield this CDR3. The chain's CDR3 is CASSFTGSTEAFF. The CDR3 DNA follows: TGTGCCAGCAGCTTCACAGGGAGCACTGAAGCTTTCTTT. The rearrangement uses TRBV7-2 and TRBJ1-1; weak D call: TRBD1 (6 bases). In germline, CDR1 is SGHTA, CDR2 FQGNSA. This CDR3 spans 13 amino acids. V was clipped by 3 bases and J by 4 bases, with 9 bases between them.

This clone has just one count. The chain carries TRBV30 and TRBJ1-2; D ambiguous. The CDR3 runs to 13 residues. CDR1 is GTSNPN and CDR2 is SVGIG in the germline V gene (reference sequence). Trimming removed 1 base at V and 3 bases at J, with 9 bases between. The CDR3 protein is CAWSEPGDYGYTF. The DNA of the CDR3 is TGTGCCTGGAGTGAACCCGGCGACTATGGCTACACCTTC.

The rearrangement links TRBV19 to TRBJ2-7; possibly TRBD1 for D (6 bases). Germline V gives CDR1 LNHDA, CDR2 SQIVND (reference sequence). This CDR3 has 13 amino acids. Trimming took off 5 bases at V and 2 bases at J, with 10 bases between the two ends. The CDR3 sequence: CASSRTAAYEQYF. The CDR3 bases are TGTGCCAGTAGTCGGACAGCAGCCTACGAGCAGTACTTC.

V usage is TRBV7-3 and J usage is TRBJ2-7; 10 nucleotides align to TRBD2. Looked up from germline, CDR1 is SGHTA and CDR2 is FQGTGA. The CDR3 consists of 14 residues. Losses at the gene ends were 5 bases for V and 4 bases for J; bases not matched to a gene: 5. Here the CDR3 DNA reads TGTGCCAGCAGCGTAAGCGGGAGGGGTTACGAGCAGTACTTC. Translating gives CASSVSGRGYEQYF. The full variable domain, rest sourced from reference TRBV7-3 and TRBJ2-7, is GAGVSQTPSNKVTEKGKYVELRCDPISGHTALYWYRQSLGQGPEFLIYFQGTGAADDSGLPNDRFFAVRPEGSVSTLKIQRTERGDSAVYLCASSVSGRGYEQYFGPGTRLTVT.

The rearrangement links TRBV28 to TRBJ2-7; 7 nucleotides match TRBD1. The ends lost 4 bases at V and 3 bases at J; junction bases unmatched: 6. The CDR3 consists of 14 residues. The germline V gene encodes CDR1 MDHEN and CDR2 SYDVKM. Here the CDR3 reads CASSSRDSVYEQYF. The CDR3 DNA reads as TGTGCCAGCAGTTCAAGGGACAGTGTCTACGAGCAGTACTTC.

The CDR3 nucleotides are TGTGCCAGCAGTTGCAAGAGGGGCGGGACTTGTACCAATAACGAGCAGTACTTC. It specifies CASSCKRGGTCTNNEQYF. The chain employs TRBV28 and TRBJ2-7; perhaps TRBD2 as D (6 bases). V lost 4 bases and J lost 5, with 27 bases in between. Per germline, CDR1 MDHEN and CDR2 SYDVKM. The CDR3 runs 18 residues.

The V gene is TRBV28, the J gene TRBJ2-7; D perhaps matches TRBD2 (5 bases). Per the germline V gene, CDR1 is MDHEN and CDR2 is SYDVKM. The V end lost 3 bases, the J end lost 0 bases, and 9 bases lay between the germline ends. CDR3 length equals 14 residues. The CDR3 DNA sequence: TGTGCCAGCAGTTTGACTACCCGCTCCTACGAGCAGTACTTC. Its protein product is CASSLTTRSYEQYF. Full variable domain (outside the CDR3, taken from reference TRBV28 and TRBJ2-7): DVKVTQSSRYLVKRTGEKVFLECVQDMDHENMFWYRQDPGLGLRLIYFSYDVKMKEKGDIPEGYSVSREKKERFSLILESASTNQTSMYLCASSLTTRSYEQYFGPGTRLTVT.

The gene calls are TRBV7-8 and TRBJ1-1, with unresolved D. The V and J ends lost 4 bases and 5 bases respectively, with 11 bases between them. The CDR3 has 13 amino acids. The germline CDR1 and CDR2 sequences are SGHVS and FQNEAQ. In DNA, the CDR3 is TGTGCCAGCAGCTACGCCTTCGAAACTGAAGCTTTCTTT. Its translation: CASSYAFETEAFF.

The chain combines TRBV4-1 with TRBJ2-1; D gene ambiguous. Germline CDR1 and CDR2: MGHRA and YSYEKL. V was shortened by 0 bases and J by 4 bases, with 4 bases between the two germline ends. The CDR3 is made up of 13 amino acids. The DNA for the CDR3 is TGCGCCAGCAGCCAAGACTGGTACAATGAGCAGTTCTTC. Residues: CASSQDWYNEQFF.